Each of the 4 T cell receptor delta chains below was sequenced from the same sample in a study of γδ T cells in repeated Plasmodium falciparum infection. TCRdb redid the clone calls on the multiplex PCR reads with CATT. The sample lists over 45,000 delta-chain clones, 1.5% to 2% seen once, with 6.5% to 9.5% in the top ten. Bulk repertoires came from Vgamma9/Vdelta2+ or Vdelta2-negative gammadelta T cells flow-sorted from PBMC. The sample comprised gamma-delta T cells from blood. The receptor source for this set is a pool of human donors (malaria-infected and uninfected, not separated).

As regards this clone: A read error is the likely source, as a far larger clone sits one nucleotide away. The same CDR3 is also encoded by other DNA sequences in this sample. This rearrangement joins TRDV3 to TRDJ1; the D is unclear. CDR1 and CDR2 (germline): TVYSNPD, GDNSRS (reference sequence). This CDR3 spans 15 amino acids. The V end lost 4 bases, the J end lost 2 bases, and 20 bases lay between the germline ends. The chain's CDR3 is CASTLHFAVTDKLIF. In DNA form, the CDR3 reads TGTGCCTCAACCCTCCACTTCGCGGTGACCGATAAACTCATCTTT.

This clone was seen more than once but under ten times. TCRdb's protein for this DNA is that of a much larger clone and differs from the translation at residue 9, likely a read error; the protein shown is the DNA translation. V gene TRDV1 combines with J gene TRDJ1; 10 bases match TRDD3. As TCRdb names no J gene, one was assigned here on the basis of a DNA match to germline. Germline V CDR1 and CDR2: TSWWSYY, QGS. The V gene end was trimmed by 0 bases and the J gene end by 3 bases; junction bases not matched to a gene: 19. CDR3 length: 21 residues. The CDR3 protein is CALGELSPRYWGIPRSDKLIF. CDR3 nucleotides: TGTGCTCTTGGGGAACTTTCCCCCCGCTATTGGGGGATACCTCGGTCCGATAAACTCATCTTT.

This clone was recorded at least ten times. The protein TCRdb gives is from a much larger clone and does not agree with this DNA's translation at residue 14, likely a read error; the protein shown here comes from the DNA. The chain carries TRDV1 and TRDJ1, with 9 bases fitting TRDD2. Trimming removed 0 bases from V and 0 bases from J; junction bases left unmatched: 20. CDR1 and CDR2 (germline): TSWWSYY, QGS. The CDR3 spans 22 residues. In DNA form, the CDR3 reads TGTGCTCTTGGGGAACTACCTTCCTACATGGGTGGGGGTCGCTCATACACCGATAAACTCATCTTT. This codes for CALGELPSYMGGGRSYTDKLIF.

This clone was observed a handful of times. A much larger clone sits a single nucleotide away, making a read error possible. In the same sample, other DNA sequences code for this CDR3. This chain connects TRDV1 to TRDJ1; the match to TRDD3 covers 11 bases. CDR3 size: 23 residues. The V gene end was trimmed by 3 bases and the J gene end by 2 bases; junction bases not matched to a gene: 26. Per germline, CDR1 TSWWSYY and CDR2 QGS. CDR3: CALGESTVAFLGYWGISTDKLIF. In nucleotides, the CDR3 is TGTGCTCTTGGGGAGTCGACGGTCGCCTTCCTAGGGTACTGGGGGATAAGTACCGATAAACTCATCTTT.